This is a list of T cell receptor beta chains from one sample in a study of Ad26.COV2.S vaccination and SARS-CoV-2 variants. Assay used: immunoSEQ multiplex PCR; TCRdb lists only in-frame clones, some missing. In the table there are about half a million clones, roughly nine tenths of which are singletons. Sample: peripheral blood, taken in a trial of Ad26.COV2.S vaccine versus placebo. These receptors all stem from a person between 18 and 59 years old who received the Ad26.COV2.S COVID-19 vaccine or a placebo. CDR3s include the opening cysteine and the closing phenylalanine or tryptophan. D genes are given only for firm matches. Size values are once, few and many counts, or a class for expanded clones, and some rows have none.

cdr3_aa cdr3_nt clone_size j_call v_call d_call
CAWSVARRGPDYYEQYF TGTGCCTGGAGTGTAGCTCGTAGGGGTCCCGACTACTACGAGCAGTACTTC once TRBJ2-7 TRBV30 -
CASSHSLAGGPTNEQFF TGCGCCAGCAGTCATTCCCTAGCGGGAGGGCCGACCAATGAGCAGTTCTTC - TRBJ2-1 TRBV23-1 TRBD2
CASSNGDRWPQHF TGTGCCAGCAGCAATGGGGACAGATGGCCCCAGCATTTT - TRBJ1-5 TRBV5-5 TRBD1
CASSRGGSIIEKLFF TGTGCCAGCAGTAGGGGAGGGTCCATAATTGAAAAACTGTTTTTT - TRBJ1-4 TRBV28 -
CASRPGTSNEKLFF TGTGCCAGTAGACCCGGGACATCAAATGAAAAACTGTTTTTT - TRBJ1-4 TRBV19 -
CASSTYNEQFF TGTGCCAGCAGTACCTACAATGAGCAGTTCTTC - TRBJ2-1 TRBV25-1 -
CASIPGQGYNEQFF TGCGCCAGCATCCCGGGACAGGGCTACAATGAGCAGTTCTTC - TRBJ2-1 TRBV5-1 TRBD1
CASQTGGTNYGYTF TGTGCCAGCCAAACAGGGGGCACTAACTATGGCTACACCTTC - TRBJ1-2 TRBV6-5 TRBD1
CASSPLTLHTEAFF TGTGCCAGCAGCCCGCTTACATTGCACACTGAAGCTTTCTTT - TRBJ1-1 TRBV13 -
CASRSRGTNYGYTF TGTGCCAGCAGATCTAGGGGAACTAACTATGGCTACACCTTC - TRBJ1-2 TRBV27 -
CASSLFGTSNQPQHF TGTGCCAGCAGTTTATTCGGGACGAGCAATCAGCCCCAGCATTTT - TRBJ1-5 TRBV27 -
CASSLYQGAGGYTF TGTGCCAGCAGCTTGTACCAGGGGGCGGGCGGCTACACCTTC - TRBJ1-2 TRBV7-2 TRBD1
CAWSTGNTQYF TGTGCCTGGAGTACGGGAAATACGCAGTATTTT - TRBJ2-3 TRBV30 -
CSVGDRGVRTDTQYF TGCAGCGTTGGCGATAGGGGGGTTCGCACAGATACGCAGTATTTT - TRBJ2-3 TRBV29-1 -
CASSTGTGLHEQYF TGTGCCAGCAGCACGGGGACAGGGCTCCACGAGCAGTACTTC - TRBJ2-7 TRBV5-5 TRBD1
CASSSNRRRTDTQYF TGTGCCAGCAGCTCCAACAGGAGACGCACAGATACGCAGTATTTT - TRBJ2-3 TRBV6-5 -
CATSRDPLTSDTQYF TGTGCCACCAGCAGAGATCCTCTTACGTCAGATACGCAGTATTTT - TRBJ2-3 TRBV15 -
CASQGVTGELFF TGTGCCAGCCAGGGGGTCACCGGGGAGCTGTTTTTT - TRBJ2-2 TRBV7-9 TRBD1
CASSKDRKNTGELFF TGCGCCAGCAGCAAGGACAGGAAGAACACCGGGGAGCTGTTTTTT - TRBJ2-2 TRBV4-1 TRBD1
CASSGTGASRGELFF TGTGCCAGCAGTGGGACGGGAGCCTCTCGTGGGGAGCTGTTTTTT - TRBJ2-2 TRBV6-2/TRBV6-3 -
CSAEDRGEQYF TGCAGCGCCGAAGACAGGGGCGAGCAGTACTTC - TRBJ2-7 TRBV29-1 TRBD1
CASSFGRTNYGYTF TGCGCCAGCAGCTTTGGTCGAACTAACTATGGCTACACCTTC - TRBJ1-2 TRBV5-1 -
CASSKRWENQPQHF TGTGCCAGCAGTAAAAGGTGGGAGAATCAGCCCCAGCATTTT - TRBJ1-5 TRBV6-5 -
CAWSVLFGGSGHEQFF TGTGCCTGGAGTGTACTGTTTGGTGGTAGTGGGCATGAGCAGTTCTTC - TRBJ2-1 TRBV30 -
CAIAPGNSYNEQFF TGTGCCATCGCCCCAGGGAATTCCTACAATGAGCAGTTCTTC - TRBJ2-1 TRBV10-3 -
CASSQGRVYEQYF TGTGCCAGCAGCCAAGGACGAGTCTACGAGCAGTACTTC - TRBJ2-7 TRBV3-1/TRBV3-2 -
CAYGTEINEKLFF TGTGCGTATGGGACAGAGATTAATGAAAAACTGTTTTTT - TRBJ1-4 TRBV5-4 TRBD1
CASSHGSYGYTF TGTGCCAGCAGCCACGGCAGCTATGGCTACACCTTC few TRBJ1-2 TRBV3-1/TRBV3-2 -
CATSRDYRGGQGNYGYTF TGTGCCACCAGCAGAGATTATAGAGGAGGACAGGGCAACTATGGCTACACCTTC - TRBJ1-2 TRBV15 TRBD1
CASSPQPEISTDTQYF TGTGCCAGTAGTCCCCAACCGGAGATCAGCACAGATACGCAGTATTTT - TRBJ2-3 TRBV19 -
CASSYRATRRPYEQYF TGTGCCAGCAGTTACAGGGCCACCAGACGACCCTACGAGCAGTACTTC once TRBJ2-7 TRBV6-2/TRBV6-3 -
CASSYSETGPSGYTF TGTGCCAGCAGTTACTCGGAGACAGGGCCTAGCGGCTACACCTTC - TRBJ1-2 TRBV6-2/TRBV6-3 TRBD1
CASSPRDSFSGNTIYF TGTGCCAGCTCACCACGGGACTCCTTCTCTGGAAACACCATATATTTT - TRBJ1-3 TRBV18 -
CASSSQGIRELFF TGTGCCAGCAGCTCCCAGGGTATCCGCGAACTGTTTTTT - TRBJ1-4 TRBV5-4 -
CASSDRTSVNEQFF TGCGCCAGCAGCGACCGGACTAGCGTCAATGAGCAGTTCTTC - TRBJ2-1 TRBV5-1 TRBD2
CASSGTVSGRGSKNIQYF TGTGCCAGCAGCGGGACAGTAAGCGGGAGGGGGTCCAAAAACATTCAGTACTTC - TRBJ2-4 TRBV27 TRBD2
CASSLVTGGSYEQYF TGTGCCAGCAGCTTAGTCACAGGGGGAAGCTACGAGCAGTACTTC - TRBJ2-7 TRBV11-2 TRBD1
CASSSNSGNTIYF TGTGCCAGCAGCTCGAACTCTGGAAACACCATATATTTT - TRBJ1-3 TRBV7-9 -
CASSILPKGQGAYEQYF TGTGCCAGTAGTATCCTACCTAAGGGACAGGGGGCCTACGAGCAGTACTTC - TRBJ2-7 TRBV19 TRBD1
CASSIFAAGPDWAFF TGTGCCAGTAGTATTTTTGCAGCGGGCCCTGATTGGGCTTTCTTT - TRBJ1-1 TRBV19 -
CAISGESNYGYTF TGTGCCATCTCTGGGGAATCCAACTATGGCTACACCTTC - TRBJ1-2 TRBV10-3 -
CATSREANTEAFF TGTGCCACCAGCAGAGAGGCGAACACTGAAGCTTTCTTT - TRBJ1-1 TRBV15 -
CASSVTGESGYTF TGTGCCAGCAGTGTGACAGGGGAGAGCGGCTACACCTTC - TRBJ1-2 TRBV28 TRBD1
CSASLGTGVQETQYF TGCAGTGCTAGTTTGGGGACAGGGGTACAGGAGACCCAGTACTTC - TRBJ2-5 TRBV20-1 TRBD1
CASSQLLAPVNEQFF TGCGCCAGCAGCCAACTTCTAGCACCGGTCAATGAGCAGTTCTTC - TRBJ2-1 TRBV4-3 -
CAWNGGQGVGETQYF TGTGCCTGGAATGGGGGACAGGGGGTTGGGGAGACCCAGTACTTC - TRBJ2-5 TRBV30 TRBD1
CASSDGTSDLGEQFF TGTGCCAGCAGTGATGGGACTAGCGACCTGGGTGAGCAGTTCTTC few TRBJ2-1 TRBV6-4 TRBD2
CASSIGAGGYNEQFF TGTGCCAGTAGTATCGGGGCAGGGGGGTACAATGAGCAGTTCTTC - TRBJ2-1 TRBV19 -
CASSPRGTGAREQFF TGTGCCAGCTCACCGAGAGGGACAGGGGCTCGTGAGCAGTTCTTC - TRBJ2-1 TRBV18 TRBD1
CASSLELAGGEQYF TGCGCCAGCAGCTTGGAACTAGCGGGAGGCGAGCAGTACTTC - TRBJ2-7 TRBV5-1 TRBD2
CSVITGEYNSPLHF TGCAGCGTTATAACAGGGGAGTATAATTCACCCCTCCACTTT - TRBJ1-6 TRBV29-1 TRBD1
CASSLRQTDTQYF TGTGCCAGCAGCCTCAGACAGACAGATACGCAGTATTTT - TRBJ2-3 TRBV12-3/TRBV12-4 -
CASSLAGKGEKLFF TGTGCCAGCAGCTTAGCGGGAAAGGGAGAAAAACTGTTTTTT - TRBJ1-4 TRBV7-2 -
CASSESGLAGEGETQYF TGCGCCAGCAGTGAGTCGGGACTAGCGGGAGAAGGAGAGACCCAGTACTTC - TRBJ2-5 TRBV10-1 TRBD2